Presented here are 24 T cell receptor beta chains from one specimen sequenced in a study of blood T cell repertoires in COVID-19. Method: immunoSEQ multiplex PCR; TCRdb's copy keeps in-frame clones and lacks some. This sample has 150,000 to 200,000 clones, with approximately 80% found just once. The source material was PBMCs or T cells enriched from blood (not recorded which). The receptors stem from a man aged 50-60 years who had recovered from COVID-19.

This sequence joins TRBV12-3 or TRBV12-4 and TRBJ2-1; D unresolved. The CDR3 runs 12 residues. Trimming took 8 bases from V and 10 from J, leaving 15 bases between them. CDR3 sequence (DNA): TGTGCCAGCGGCTTGAACAGCATGGAGCAGTTCTTC. It is translated as CASGLNSMEQFF.

The chain combines TRBV2 with TRBJ1-1; 7 nucleotides agree with TRBD1. The CDR3 is 15 amino acids. V dropped 7 bases and J dropped 1; count of bases not matched to a gene: 9. Germline loops: CDR1 SNHLY, CDR2 FYNNEI. CDR3: CASTLYRTGNTEAFF. The CDR3 bases are TGTGCCAGCACCTTATACCGGACAGGGAACACTGAAGCTTTCTTT.

In DNA form, the CDR3 reads TGTGCCAGCTCACTCGGACAGGCTAAAAACATTCAGTACTTC. Translation: CASSLGQAKNIQYF. This sequence joins TRBV18 and TRBJ2-4, with TRBD1 matching 7 bases. Germline V gene sequence: CDR1 KGHSH, CDR2 LQKENI. This CDR3 is built from 14 residues. Unmatched junction bases numbered 4, after V lost 4 bases and J lost 4 bases.

This clone showed up just once. The chain joins TRBV6-2 or TRBV6-3 to TRBJ2-5; TRBD2 matches 12 bases. Germline trimming cut 5 bases from V and 6 bases from J; bases unmatched to any gene: 1. The CDR3 totals 13 residues. Germline V gene sequence: CDR1 MNHEY, CDR2 SVGEGT. The DNA for the CDR3 is TGTGCCAGCAGTCTAGCGGGGGGGAAGACCCAGTACTTC. Translated, it gives CASSLAGGKTQYF.

This clone is a singleton in its sample. The chain couples TRBV5-1 to TRBJ2-4; 7 bases agree with TRBD1. Germline V gene lookup returns CDR1 SGHRS and CDR2 YFSETQ. V was clipped by 0 bases and J by 9 bases; unmatched bases: 9. The CDR3 covers 15 residues. The CDR3 protein is CASSLEGARPAIQYF. CDR3 bases: TGCGCCAGCAGCTTGGAGGGGGCGCGTCCGGCCATTCAGTACTTC.

V is TRBV5-1 and J is TRBJ2-2; possible D gene TRBD2, 6 bases. The V end lost 7 bases, the J end lost 8 bases, and 21 bases lay between the germline ends. Germline V gene lookup returns CDR1 SGHRS and CDR2 YFSETQ. This CDR3 comprises 15 residues. The chain's CDR3 is CASLEQPGGYGELFF. As DNA, the CDR3 is TGCGCCAGCCTCGAGCAGCCCGGGGGTTATGGGGAGCTGTTTTTT. Supplemented by reference TRBV5-1 and TRBJ2-2, the full variable domain reads KAGVTQTPRYLIKTRGQQVTLSCSPISGHRSVSWYQQTPGQGLQFLFEYFSETQRNKGNFPGRFSGRQFSNSRSEMNVSTLELGDSALYLCASLEQPGGYGELFFGEGSRLTVL.

The V gene is TRBV2, the J gene TRBJ1-2; 11 bases align to TRBD1. With V trimmed by 2 bases and J by 4 bases, 6 bases remained unmatched. The CDR3 contains 16 residues. The germline V gene encodes CDR1 SNHLY and CDR2 FYNNEI. The CDR3: CASSEWDRGFSYGYTF. The CDR3 coding sequence is TGTGCCAGCAGTGAATGGGACAGGGGGTTCAGCTATGGCTACACCTTC. Based on the CDR3 plus reference TRBV2 and TRBJ1-2, the full variable domain is EPEVTQTPSHQVTQMGQEVILRCVPISNHLYFYWYRQILGQKVEFLVSFYNNEISEKSEIFDDQFSVERPDGSNFTLKIRSTKLEDSAMYFCASSEWDRGFSYGYTFGSGTRLTVV.

The V gene is TRBV18, the J gene TRBJ1-4, with a tentative D call TRBD1 (5 bases). CDR1 is KGHSH, CDR2 LQKENI, per germline. Trimming removed 5 bases at V and 8 bases at J, with 15 bases between. The CDR3 is made up of 14 amino acids. The CDR3 here is CASSISTGSEKLFF. The CDR3 coding sequence is TGTGCCAGCTCAATCTCTACAGGTTCGGAAAAACTGTTTTTT.

This sequence joins TRBV7-9 and TRBJ2-2; possibly TRBD1 for D (6 bases). There are 16 residues in the CDR3. The germline V gene has CDR1 SEHNR and CDR2 FQNEAQ (reference sequence). The V end lost 7 bases, the J end lost 0 bases, and 15 bases lay between the germline ends. This CDR3 reads CASTRRGTPNTGELFF. CDR3 in DNA: TGTGCCAGCACTAGAAGGGGGACCCCGAACACCGGGGAGCTGTTTTTT. Together with reference TRBV7-9 and TRBJ2-2, the CDR3 gives the full variable domain: DTGVSQNPRHKITKRGQNVTFRCDPISEHNRLYWYRQTLGQGPEFLTYFQNEAQLEKSRLLSDRFSAERPKGSFSTLEIQRTEQGDSAMYLCASTRRGTPNTGELFFGEGSRLTVL.

The J gene is TRBJ1-2, the V gene TRBV27, with TRBD1 matching 11 bases. CDR1 and CDR2 (germline): MNHEY, SMNVEV (reference sequence). The CDR3 loop spans 15 amino acids. Trimming at V came to 4 bases and at J to 3 bases, leaving 4 bases not matched to a gene. This CDR3 is CASSSDRGPYYGYTF. The CDR3 nucleotides are TGTGCCAGCAGTTCGGACAGGGGGCCCTACTATGGCTACACCTTC.

CDR3 sequence: CASSLQGAEAFF. CDR3 DNA sequence: TGTGCCAGCAGCTTACAGGGGGCTGAAGCTTTCTTT. The chain recombines TRBV3-1 (or the pseudogene TRBV3-2) with TRBJ1-1, with TRBD1 matching 8 bases. The germline gives CDR1 LGHDT, CDR2 YNNKEL (reference sequence). The CDR3 is 12 amino acids. V shed 5 bases, J shed 6 bases, and the junction held 2 bases outside the gene matches.

V gene TRBV7-2 combines with J gene TRBJ1-4; a weak D match, TRBD1 (6 bases). CDR3 length: 15 amino acids. Germline CDR1 SGHTA, CDR2 FQGNSA. V lost 1 base to trimming and J lost 6 bases, with 12 bases between them. The CDR3 region has the DNA TGTGCCAGCAGCTTAGATCTGGGGGCGGATGAAAAACTGTTTTTT. Its protein product is CASSLDLGADEKLFF.

This clone was recorded a few times. This chain joins TRBV28 and TRBJ1-3, with unresolved D. Trimming removed 3 bases from V and 4 bases from J, with 10 bases in between. The CDR3 consists of 14 residues. The germline gives CDR1 MDHEN, CDR2 SYDVKM. The CDR3, as DNA: TGTGCCAGCAGTTTTGAGGGCTCCGGAAACACCATATATTTT. Protein sequence: CASSFEGSGNTIYF.

This clone was picked up a small number of times. This rearrangement joins TRBV6-6 to TRBJ1-5; D is undetermined. V lost 6 bases and J 3 bases, leaving 12 bases between the germline ends. The CDR3 contains 14 residues. Germline V gene data show CDR1 as MNHNY and CDR2 as SVGAGI (reference sequence). CDR3: CASSQTSVNQPQHF. CDR3 nucleotide sequence: TGTGCCAGCAGCCAGACAAGTGTCAATCAGCCCCAGCATTTT.

The chain recombines TRBV5-4 with TRBJ1-2; D might be TRBD1 (6 bases). The CDR3 is made up of 15 amino acids. The germline V and J ends were trimmed by 2 bases and 10 bases, with 21 bases remaining between them. Germline V lookup: CDR1 SGHNT, CDR2 YYREEE (reference sequence). CDR3 nucleotides: TGTGCCAGCAGCTTTGCAGGGGCCAGAGCGCAACCCTACACCTTC. Translation: CASSFAGARAQPYTF.

The CDR3 loop reads CASSIDRRYVTGELFF. CDR3 nucleotides: TGTGCCAGCTCCATTGACAGGCGTTATGTCACCGGGGAGCTGTTTTTT. The chain carries TRBV28 and TRBJ2-2; possible D gene TRBD1, 6 bases. Germline V gene data show CDR1 as MDHEN and CDR2 as SYDVKM. This CDR3 spans 16 amino acids. V was clipped by 8 bases and J by 4 bases, with 20 bases between them. Supplemented by reference TRBV28 and TRBJ2-2, the full variable domain reads DVKVTQSSRYLVKRTGEKVFLECVQDMDHENMFWYRQDPGLGLRLIYFSYDVKMKEKGDIPEGYSVSREKKERFSLILESASTNQTSMYLCASSIDRRYVTGELFFGEGSRLTVL.

V and J are TRBV7-9 and TRBJ1-4; TRBD1 matches 7 bases. The germline V gene has CDR1 SEHNR and CDR2 FQNEAQ (reference sequence). This CDR3 is 15 amino acids long. V was clipped by 4 bases and J by 7 bases; unmatched bases: 9. The CDR3 spells CASSSDSGGFEKLFF. CDR3 DNA: TGTGCCAGCAGCTCAGACTCAGGGGGTTTTGAAAAACTGTTTTTT.

V is TRBV3-1 (or the pseudogene TRBV3-2) and J is TRBJ1-1, with no clear D. Germline V gene data show CDR1 as LGHDT and CDR2 as YNNKEL (reference sequence). This CDR3 is built from 13 residues. The V and J ends lost 3 bases and 1 base respectively, with 6 bases between them. The CDR3: CASSHPRNTEAFF. The CDR3 DNA sequence: TGTGCCAGCAGCCACCCGAGGAACACTGAAGCTTTCTTT.

V is TRBV5-4 and J is TRBJ2-2; 7 bases line up with TRBD2. The V segment lost 2 bases and the J segment 1 base; nucleotides outside the gene matches: 2. The CDR3 is 15 residues long. CDR1 and CDR2 (germline): SGHNT, YYREEE (reference sequence). The CDR3 sequence is CASSLGGGNTGELFF. The CDR3, as DNA: TGTGCCAGCAGCTTAGGCGGGGGGAACACCGGGGAGCTGTTTTTT.

CDR3 DNA: TGTGCCAGCAGCCAATGGGGCATGGGCACTGAAGCTTTCTTT. Translating it yields CASSQWGMGTEAFF. V usage is TRBV3-1 (or the pseudogene TRBV3-2) and J usage is TRBJ1-1; weak D call: TRBD1 (5 bases). The V gene's germline CDR1 is LGHDT and CDR2 YNNKEL (reference sequence). The CDR3 is made up of 14 amino acids. V lost 2 bases and J 4 bases, leaving 11 bases between the germline ends.

The V gene is TRBV5-8, the J gene TRBJ2-1; 9 nucleotides match TRBD1. Germline CDR1 and CDR2: SGHTS and YDEGEE. With 3 bases clipped from V and 5 bases from J, the junction kept 3 bases outside the gene matches. The CDR3 has 14 residues. The CDR3 spells CASSYRTGDNEQFF. The CDR3 DNA reads as TGTGCCAGCAGCTATCGGACAGGGGACAATGAGCAGTTCTTC.

The chain uses TRBV5-6 and TRBJ2-7; TRBD2 agrees at 10 bases. The CDR3 runs 16 residues. V lost 1 base and J lost 4; bases outside the gene matches: 8. Per the germline V gene, CDR1 is SGHDT and CDR2 is YYEEEE. CDR3 nucleotides: TGTGCCAGCAGCTTGAGGCTAGCGGGGGAGGTTTACGAGCAGTACTTC. Translation gives CASSLRLAGEVYEQYF.

The CDR3 region is CSAEGDWGNQPQHF. The DNA of the CDR3 is TGCAGTGCGGAGGGGGATTGGGGCAATCAGCCCCAGCATTTT. The chain uses TRBV29-1 and TRBJ1-5; D may be TRBD1 (6 bases). CDR1 and CDR2 from the germline V gene are SQVTM and ANQGSEA. The CDR3 sequence is 14 residues long.

V and J are TRBV14 and TRBJ2-5; D remains ambiguous. Trimming removed 0 bases at V and 7 bases at J, with 12 bases between. CDR1 SGHDN and CDR2 FVKESK come from the germline V gene. The CDR3 consists of 14 residues. The DNA of the CDR3 is TGTGCCAGCAGCCAAGATTACGCGAGAGGGACCCAGTACTTC. Its protein is CASSQDYARGTQYF.